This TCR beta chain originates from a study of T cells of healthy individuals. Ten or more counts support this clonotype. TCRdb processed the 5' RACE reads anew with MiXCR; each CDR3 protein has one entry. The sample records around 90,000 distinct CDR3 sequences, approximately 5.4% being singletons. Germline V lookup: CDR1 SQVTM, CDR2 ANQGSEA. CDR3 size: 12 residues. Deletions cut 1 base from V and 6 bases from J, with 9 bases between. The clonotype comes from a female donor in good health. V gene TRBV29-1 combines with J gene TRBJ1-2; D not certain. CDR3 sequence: CSVEAGRDGYTF. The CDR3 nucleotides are TGCAGCGTTGAAGCCGGTAGAGATGGCTACACCTTC. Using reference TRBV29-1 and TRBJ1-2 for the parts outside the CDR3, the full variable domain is SAVISQKPSRDICQRGTSLTIQCQVDSQVTMMFWYRQQPGQSLTLIATANQGSEATYESGFVIDKFPISRPNLTFSTLTVSNMSPEDSSIYLCSVEAGRDGYTFGSGTRLTVV.